This T cell receptor (beta chain) was recovered during a study of PD-1 blockade in classical Hodgkin lymphoma. Measured with immunoSEQ multiplex PCR; TCRdb has only the in-frame clones, and not every one. Of approximately 14,000 clones listed, 91% are singletons. CDR3 length equals 13 residues. The J segment lost 4 bases and the V segment lost 4 bases, leaving 4 bases of the junction unmatched. Germline loops: CDR1 GTSNPN, CDR2 SVGIG (reference sequence). Stated time point: newly diagnosed, previously untreated cHL patient sample. Investigators obtained CD8+ T cells from thawed PBMCs by magnetic negative selection.

The V and J genes are TRBV30 and TRBJ2-1; 7 nucleotides match TRBD1. Sequencing was performed on CD8+ T cells from blood. The sequence came from a human donor with classical Hodgkin lymphoma. This CDR3 is CAWTTGRYNEQFF. The CDR3 bases are TGTGCCTGGACGACAGGGAGATACAATGAGCAGTTCTTC.